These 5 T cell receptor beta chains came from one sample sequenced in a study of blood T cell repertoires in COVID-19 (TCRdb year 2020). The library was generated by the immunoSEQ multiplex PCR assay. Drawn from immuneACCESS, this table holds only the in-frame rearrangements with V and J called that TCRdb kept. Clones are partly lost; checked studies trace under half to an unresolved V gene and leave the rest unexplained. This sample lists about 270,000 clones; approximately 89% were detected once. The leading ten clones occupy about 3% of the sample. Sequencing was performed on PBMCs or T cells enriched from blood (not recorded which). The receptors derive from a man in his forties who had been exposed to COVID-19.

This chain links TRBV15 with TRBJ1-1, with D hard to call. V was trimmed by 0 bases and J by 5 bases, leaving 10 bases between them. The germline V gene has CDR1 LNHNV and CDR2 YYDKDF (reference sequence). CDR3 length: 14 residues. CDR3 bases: TGTGCCACCAGCAGAGATAAGTTAGCGACTGAAGCTTTCTTT. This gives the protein CATSRDKLATEAFF.

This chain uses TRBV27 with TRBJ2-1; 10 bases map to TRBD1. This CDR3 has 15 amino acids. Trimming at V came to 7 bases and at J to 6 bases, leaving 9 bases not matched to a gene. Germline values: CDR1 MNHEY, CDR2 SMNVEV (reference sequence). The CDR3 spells CASTRDRDRGNEQFF. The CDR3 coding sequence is TGTGCCAGCACCCGGGACCGGGACAGGGGCAATGAGCAGTTCTTC.

CDR3 amino acids: CASSLQAVQETQYF. The CDR3 bases are TGTGCCAGCAGCTTACAGGCCGTACAAGAGACCCAGTACTTC. This chain joins TRBV28 and TRBJ2-5, with D possibly TRBD1 on 5 matching bases. Deletions cut 6 bases from V and 2 bases from J, with 13 bases between. Germline V CDR1 and CDR2: MDHEN, SYDVKM. The length of the CDR3 is 14 residues. The full variable domain, rest sourced from reference TRBV28 and TRBJ2-5, is DVKVTQSSRYLVKRTGEKVFLECVQDMDHENMFWYRQDPGLGLRLIYFSYDVKMKEKGDIPEGYSVSREKKERFSLILESASTNQTSMYLCASSLQAVQETQYFGPGTRLLVL.

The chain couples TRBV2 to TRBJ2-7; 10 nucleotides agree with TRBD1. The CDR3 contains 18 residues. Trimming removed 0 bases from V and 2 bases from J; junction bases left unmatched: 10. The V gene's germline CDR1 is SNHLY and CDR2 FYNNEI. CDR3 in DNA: TGTGCCAGCAGTGAAGCGGGGTACCGGGACAGGGGCACCTACGAGCAGTACTTC. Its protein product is CASSEAGYRDRGTYEQYF. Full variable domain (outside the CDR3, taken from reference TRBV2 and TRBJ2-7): EPEVTQTPSHQVTQMGQEVILRCVPISNHLYFYWYRQILGQKVEFLVSFYNNEISEKSEIFDDQFSVERPDGSNFTLKIRSTKLEDSAMYFCASSEAGYRDRGTYEQYFGPGTRLTVT.

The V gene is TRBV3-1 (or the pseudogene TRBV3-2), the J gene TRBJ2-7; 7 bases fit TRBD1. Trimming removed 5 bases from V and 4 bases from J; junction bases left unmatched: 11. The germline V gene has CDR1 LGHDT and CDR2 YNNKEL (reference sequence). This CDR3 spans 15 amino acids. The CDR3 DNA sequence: TGTGCCAGCAGCTACCGACAGGGCGCTTCGTACGAGCAGTACTTC. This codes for CASSYRQGASYEQYF.